This T cell receptor (beta chain) is from a study of cytomegalovirus exposure and HLA in healthy donors. Study results and caveats: Common viral pathogens seemed to be connected with several of the most significant clusters, according to a later analysis. Among TCR beta chains of equal frequency, HLA-associated ones were more clonally expanded in a later analysis. TCR beta V segments were, for the most part, productive about 87% or about 30% of the time in an earlier analysis.

Concerning this clone: The antigen remains undetermined.

It was with 60 Vbeta and 13 Jbeta primers that the PCR ran. Clones were sequenced by immunoSEQ multiplex PCR, and TCRdb holds only the in-frame ones, with some missing. The sample gives 55,000 to 80,000 clones, roughly 71% of which show up once; over 10% is in the top ten. V trimming: 7 bases; J trimming: 8 bases; junction bases outside the gene matches: 4. The germline CDR1 and CDR2 sequences are MNHNY and SVGAGI (reference sequence). This CDR3 is 12 amino acids long. The sequenced sample was PBMCs. The sequence was obtained from a man aged 70 or older in good health and CMV-seronegative. This chain uses TRBV6-6 with TRBJ2-4, with TRBD2 matching 8 bases. The CDR3 loop reads CASTVREDIQYF. Here the CDR3 DNA reads TGTGCCAGCACCGTGCGGGAGGACATTCAGTACTTC.